This section outlines one T cell receptor beta chain sequence together with its context. Its antigen target is currently unknown. Per-base quality was not reported, and no clone a single base away is much larger than it. The library was generated by RACE. Sequenced on a NextSeq 500. During library preparation, unique molecular identifiers were attached to individual cDNA molecules so that TCRs could be counted quantitatively and reproducibly. From each blood RNA sample, both TCR alpha and TCR beta chains were sequenced. On the study's bioinformatics: A median of approximately 100,000 TCRs per sample was observed, with a range of about 23,224 to 750,000. V, J and CDR3 annotation of the TCR reads was carried out using the Decombinator software suite. Every sample was subsampled to the same number of TCRs (28,000) for the PS versus PT1 abundance plots. Expanded TCRs were defined as absent before sensitization and observed at least eight times at the 2-week time point. The raw public data were reprocessed by TCRdb itself: fastp quality trimming at Q25, MiXCR clonotype calling, in-frame beta chains only. Identical CDR3 protein sequences are pooled into one entry, listed with their most common genes and DNA. None of the V and J calls come from the authors' own analysis; TCRdb made them. This sample holds more than 100,000 distinct CDR3 sequences; around 13% were observed only once. The ten most abundant clones make up approximately 0.92% of the sample.

From a lookup of the germline V gene, CDR1 and CDR2 are LGHNA and YSLEER. V sheds 3 bases and J sheds 0 bases, leaving 15 bases between their ends. Including cysteine and phenylalanine, the CDR3 has 18 amino acids. Only the CDR3 portion is preserved as DNA: 54 bases, with reading frame beginning at the first base. In light of the paper, this sample's time point label describes: patch test 1, 2 weeks after DPC sensitization. The treatment or condition label on this specimen signifies: therapeutic diphenylcyclopropenone sensitization with weekly scalp DPC. Blood at each patch-test visit was drawn before the patch test was applied. Patients were eligible if aged 18 to 70, diagnosed with alopecia and judged suitable for DPC therapy, and pregnant patients were excluded. Total RNA was extracted from unfractionated whole blood that had been collected in Tempus Blood RNA tubes. This record belongs to a study of human T cells and chemical hapten exposure (dated by TCRdb to 2020 to 2023). At the level of the whole study: For sensitization, 2% DPC in acetone was applied to a 2 cm by 2 cm area of upper inner arm skin. Throughout the study period of about 23 weeks, patients also received therapeutic DPC doses to the scalp every week. Patch testing was done on the upper back using Finn chambers containing 0.01% DPC, and results were scored after 6 days according to International Contact Dermatitis Research Group standards. Alopecia areata with under or over 50% scalp involvement, alopecia totalis and alopecia universalis were represented in the patient cohort, which was mostly female. Libraries were combined into a pool for sequencing, and differences in TCR yield between samples came mainly from small differences in library volumes within the pool. Peripheral blood TCR repertoire changes were tracked in vivo in alopecia patients during primary and secondary sensitization to the hapten diphenylcyclopropenone (DPC). Blood samples were taken from patients before sensitization (week 0) and at 2, 6 and about 24 weeks after DPC sensitization. Under 30 alopecia patients gave blood for TCR sequencing at one to four time points (pre-sensitization, 2, 6 and 24 weeks). General conclusions and limits of the study: Significantly more large CDR3 similarity clusters were formed by expanded TCRs than by pre-sensitization or healthy control sets, consistent with antigen-driven responses. Repeated subsampling changed both the strength of the expansion versus patch-test correlation and the threshold at which the correlation became significant. Patch test score correlated positively with the number of PT1 expanded TCRs, reaching significance at thresholds 8, 16 and 32 but not at 4. DPC sensitization did not change how many TCRs were above 1 in 1000 frequency, and no evidence was found of alterations in global repertoire structure. Alopecia, a presumed autoimmune disease, was present in all patients, so the immune response of the patients might differ from that of healthy individuals.

The material was whole blood, obtained in connection with sensitization to the hapten diphenylcyclopropenone (DPC). The chain uses TRBV4-3 and TRBJ1-6; a tentative D call is TRBD1 (6 bases match). The source of this sequence is a young man with alopecia areata. Some clones in this sample may be carry-over from other donors' samples. Here the CDR3 is given as CASSQSPGQSSYNSPLHF. The DNA is TGCGCCAGCAGCCAGAGTCCTGGACAGAGCTCCTATAATTCACCCCTCCACTTT.